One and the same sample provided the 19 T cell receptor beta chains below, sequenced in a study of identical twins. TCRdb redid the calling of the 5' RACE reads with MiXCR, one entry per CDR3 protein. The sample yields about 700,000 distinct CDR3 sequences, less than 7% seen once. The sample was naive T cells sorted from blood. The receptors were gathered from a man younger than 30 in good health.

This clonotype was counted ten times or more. This CDR3 is CSVGGGAGYTF. DNA for the CDR3: TGCAGCGTGGGTGGTGGGGCTGGCTACACCTTC. The chain joins TRBV29-1 to TRBJ1-2; D perhaps matches TRBD1 (5 bases). There are 11 residues in the CDR3. Trimming stripped 6 bases from V and 7 bases from J, with 12 bases between. The V gene's germline CDR1 is SQVTM and CDR2 ANQGSEA.

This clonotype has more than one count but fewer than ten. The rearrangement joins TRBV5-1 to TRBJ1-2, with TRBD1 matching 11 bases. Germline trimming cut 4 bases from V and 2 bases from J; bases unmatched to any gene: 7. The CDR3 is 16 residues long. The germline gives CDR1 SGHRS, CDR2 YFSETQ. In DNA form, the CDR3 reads TGCGCCAGCAGCCAAGGACAGGGGGCGTTAAACTATGGCTACACCTTC. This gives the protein CASSQGQGALNYGYTF.

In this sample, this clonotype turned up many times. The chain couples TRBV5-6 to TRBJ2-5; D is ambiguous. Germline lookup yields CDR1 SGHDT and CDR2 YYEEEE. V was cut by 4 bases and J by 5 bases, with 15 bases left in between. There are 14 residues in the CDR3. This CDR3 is CASSPVMGHETQYF. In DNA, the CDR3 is TGTGCCAGCAGCCCAGTGATGGGCCATGAGACCCAGTACTTC.

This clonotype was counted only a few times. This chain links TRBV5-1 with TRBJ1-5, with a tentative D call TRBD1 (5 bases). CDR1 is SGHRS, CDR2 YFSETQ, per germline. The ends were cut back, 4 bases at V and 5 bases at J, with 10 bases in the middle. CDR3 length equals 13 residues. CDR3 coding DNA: TGCGCCAGCAGCCCCGTGGGGGATCAGCCCCAGCATTTT. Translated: CASSPVGDQPQHF.

CDR3 coding DNA: TGTGCCAGCAGCGTAGGGATGGGCTCCTACGAGCAGTACTTC. Amino acids: CASSVGMGSYEQYF. The V call is TRBV9, the J call TRBJ2-7; D is uncertain. The germline V gene has CDR1 SGDLS and CDR2 YYNGEE. CDR3 length: 14 residues. V lost 0 bases to trimming and J lost 0 bases, with 7 bases between them.

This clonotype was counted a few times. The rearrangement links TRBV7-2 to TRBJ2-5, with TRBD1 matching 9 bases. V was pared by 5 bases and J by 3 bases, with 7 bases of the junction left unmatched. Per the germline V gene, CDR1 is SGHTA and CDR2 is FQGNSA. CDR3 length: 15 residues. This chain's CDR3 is CASSQEGQGKETQYF. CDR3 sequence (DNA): TGTGCCAGCAGCCAGGAGGGACAGGGAAAAGAGACCCAGTACTTC.

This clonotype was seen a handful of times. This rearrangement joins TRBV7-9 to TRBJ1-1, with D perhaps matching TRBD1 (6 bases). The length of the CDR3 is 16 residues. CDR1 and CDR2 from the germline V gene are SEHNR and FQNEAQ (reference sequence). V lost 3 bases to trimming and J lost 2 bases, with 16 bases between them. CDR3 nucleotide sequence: TGTGCCAGCAGCTTTCCGACCGGGACACCCAACACTGAAGCTTTCTTT. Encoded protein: CASSFPTGTPNTEAFF.

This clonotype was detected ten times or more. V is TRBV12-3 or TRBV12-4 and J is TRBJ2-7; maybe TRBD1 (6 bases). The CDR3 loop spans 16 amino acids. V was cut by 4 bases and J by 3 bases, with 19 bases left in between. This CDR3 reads CASSWGPTFGSYEQYV. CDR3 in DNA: TGTGCCAGCAGTTGGGGGCCCACCTTCGGCAGCTACGAGCAGTACGTC.

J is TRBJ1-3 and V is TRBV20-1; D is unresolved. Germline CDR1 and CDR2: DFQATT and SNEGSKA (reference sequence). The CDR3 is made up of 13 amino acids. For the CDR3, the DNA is TGCATGGTCGGTGTTGTGGCTGGAAACACCATATATTTT. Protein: CMVGVVAGNTIYF.

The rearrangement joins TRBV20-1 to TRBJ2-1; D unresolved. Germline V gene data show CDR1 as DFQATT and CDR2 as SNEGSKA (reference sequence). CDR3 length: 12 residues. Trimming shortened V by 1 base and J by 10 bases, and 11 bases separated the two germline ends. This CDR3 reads CSARAPRTEQFF. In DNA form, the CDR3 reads TGCAGTGCTAGAGCTCCTAGAACGGAGCAGTTCTTC.

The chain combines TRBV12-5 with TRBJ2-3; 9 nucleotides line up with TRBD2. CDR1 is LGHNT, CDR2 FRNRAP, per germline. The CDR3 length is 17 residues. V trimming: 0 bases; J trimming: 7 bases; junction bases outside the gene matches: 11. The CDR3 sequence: CASGLVIAGVLQHTQYF. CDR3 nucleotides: TGTGCTAGTGGTTTGGTTATAGCGGGAGTACTGCAACATACGCAGTATTTT.

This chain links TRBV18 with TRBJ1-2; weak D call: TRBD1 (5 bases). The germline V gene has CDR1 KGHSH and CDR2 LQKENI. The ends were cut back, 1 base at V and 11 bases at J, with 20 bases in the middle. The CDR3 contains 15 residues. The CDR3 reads CASSPQEEGRSSYTF. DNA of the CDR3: TGTGCCAGCTCACCACAGGAGGAGGGGCGCAGCAGTTACACCTTC.

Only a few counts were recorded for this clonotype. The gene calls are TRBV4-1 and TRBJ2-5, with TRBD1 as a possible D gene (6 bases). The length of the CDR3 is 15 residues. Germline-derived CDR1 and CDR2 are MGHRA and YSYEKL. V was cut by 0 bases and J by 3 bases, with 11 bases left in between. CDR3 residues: CASSQDGQGKETQYF. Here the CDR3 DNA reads TGCGCCAGCAGCCAAGATGGGCAGGGGAAAGAGACCCAGTACTTC.

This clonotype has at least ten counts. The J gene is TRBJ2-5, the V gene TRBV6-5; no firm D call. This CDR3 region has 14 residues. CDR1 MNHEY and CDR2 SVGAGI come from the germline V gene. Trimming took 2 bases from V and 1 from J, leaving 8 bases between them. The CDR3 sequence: CASSYGVSQETQYF. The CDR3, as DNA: TGTGCCAGCAGTTACGGGGTCAGCCAAGAGACCCAGTACTTC.

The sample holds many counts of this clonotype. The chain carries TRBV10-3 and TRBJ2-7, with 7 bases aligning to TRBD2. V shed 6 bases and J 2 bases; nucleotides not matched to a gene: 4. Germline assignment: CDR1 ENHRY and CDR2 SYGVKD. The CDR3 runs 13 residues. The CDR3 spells CAISGDYPYEQYF. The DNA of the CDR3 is TGTGCCATCAGCGGGGACTATCCCTACGAGCAGTACTTC.

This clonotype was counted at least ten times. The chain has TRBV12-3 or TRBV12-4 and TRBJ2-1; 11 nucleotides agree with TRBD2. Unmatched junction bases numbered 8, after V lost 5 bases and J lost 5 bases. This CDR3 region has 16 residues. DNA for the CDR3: TGTGCCAGCAGTCGTGTGACTAGCGGGACTAACAATGAGCAGTTCTTC. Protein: CASSRVTSGTNNEQFF.

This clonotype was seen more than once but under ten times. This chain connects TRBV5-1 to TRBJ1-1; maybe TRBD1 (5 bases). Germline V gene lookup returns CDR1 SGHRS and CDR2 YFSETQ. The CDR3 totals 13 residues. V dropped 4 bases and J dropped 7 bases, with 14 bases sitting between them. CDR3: CASSLGTGNEAFF. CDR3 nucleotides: TGCGCCAGCAGCCTAGGGACGGGGAATGAAGCTTTCTTT.

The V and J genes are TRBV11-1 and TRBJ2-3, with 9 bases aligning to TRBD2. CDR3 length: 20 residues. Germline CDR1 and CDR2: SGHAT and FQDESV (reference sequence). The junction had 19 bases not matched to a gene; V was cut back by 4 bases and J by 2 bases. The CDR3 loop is CASSSRALAGGPKTTDTQYF. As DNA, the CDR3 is TGTGCCAGCAGCTCCCGAGCTTTGGCGGGAGGGCCTAAAACCACAGATACGCAGTATTTT.

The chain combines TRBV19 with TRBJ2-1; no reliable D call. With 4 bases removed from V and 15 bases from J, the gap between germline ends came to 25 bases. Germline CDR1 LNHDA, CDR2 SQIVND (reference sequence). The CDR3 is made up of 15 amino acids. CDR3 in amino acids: CASSTKSVRAPVLFF. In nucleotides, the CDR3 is TGTGCCAGTAGTACTAAATCCGTAAGGGCCCCTGTTCTGTTCTTC.